This entry lists 14 T cell receptor beta chains sequenced from one sample in a study of blood T cell repertoires in COVID-19. TCRdb's copy holds only in-frame clones and misses some; the assay was immunoSEQ multiplex PCR. Of about 62,000 clones in the sample, around 91% were seen once. The sequenced material came from peripheral blood. These receptors all come from a woman aged 55 to 70 with COVID-19, enrolled during active disease.

This clone was found once. The chain has TRBV5-1 and TRBJ1-4; D call uncertain. CDR1 and CDR2 (germline): SGHRS, YFSETQ. V was trimmed by 0 bases and J by 4 bases, leaving 10 bases between them. The CDR3 is 15 amino acids. The CDR3, as DNA: TGCGCCAGCAGCTTGGGAGCGGGCGTTAATGAAAAACTGTTTTTT. Its protein product is CASSLGAGVNEKLFF.

The rearrangement joins TRBV6-5 to TRBJ1-1, with D hard to call. The CDR3 has 15 residues. Germline CDR1 is MNHEY and CDR2 is SVGAGI. V was cut by 8 bases and J by 0 bases, with 16 bases left in between. CDR3 coding DNA: TGTGCCAGCCGCCACCCCCAGGCCATGAACACTGAAGCTTTCTTT. It translates to CASRHPQAMNTEAFF.

This chain connects TRBV11-1 to TRBJ2-1; 8 positions agree with TRBD2. The V gene's germline CDR1 is SGHAT and CDR2 FQDESV (reference sequence). The CDR3 sequence is 16 residues long. V trimming: 5 bases; J trimming: 4 bases; junction bases outside the gene matches: 10. The CDR3 nucleotides are TGTGCCAGCAGCGCCCGGGACCCGGGGGGGTACAATGAGCAGTTCTTC. Amino acids: CASSARDPGGYNEQFF.

V gene TRBV19 combines with J gene TRBJ2-4, with 7 bases aligning to TRBD1. The J segment lost 8 bases and the V segment lost 8 bases, leaving 6 bases of the junction unmatched. CDR1 and CDR2 (germline): LNHDA, SQIVND (reference sequence). The CDR3 covers 12 residues. The CDR3 bases are TGTGCCAGTCGACAGGGCGGAGACATTCAGTACTTC. Protein product: CASRQGGDIQYF.

The chain combines TRBV4-3 with TRBJ2-1; maybe TRBD2 (6 bases). Trimming shortened V by 1 base and J by 3 bases, and 10 bases separated the two germline ends. Per the germline V gene, CDR1 is LGHNA and CDR2 is YSLEER. The CDR3 is 15 amino acids. The CDR3, as DNA: TGCGCCAGCAGCCAAGGCTTTAGCGGCTACAATGAGCAGTTCTTC. It translates to CASSQGFSGYNEQFF.

This chain connects TRBV5-6 to TRBJ2-7; 7 bases are a match to TRBD1. V dropped 5 bases and J dropped 3; count of bases not matched to a gene: 2. This CDR3 has 12 amino acids. Germline assignment: CDR1 SGHDT and CDR2 YYEEEE. The CDR3 spells CASRPGGYEQYF. The CDR3 DNA reads as TGTGCCAGCAGGCCAGGGGGCTACGAGCAGTACTTC. Drawing the rest from reference TRBV5-6 and TRBJ2-7, the complete variable domain is DAGVTQSPTHLIKTRGQQVTLRCSPKSGHDTVSWYQQALGQGPQFIFQYYEEEERQRGNFPDRFSGHQFPNYSSELNVNALLLGDSALYLCASRPGGYEQYFGPGTRLTVT.

The chain recombines TRBV4-3 with TRBJ2-3; unclear D gene. V lost 1 base and J 5 bases, leaving 10 bases between the germline ends. The germline V gene has CDR1 LGHNA and CDR2 YSLEER. This CDR3 has 14 residues. For the CDR3, the DNA is TGCGCCAGCAGCCAAGGGTCCGGAGAAGATACGCAGTATTTT. Encoded protein: CASSQGSGEDTQYF.

The chain is built from TRBV11-2 and TRBJ1-3; TRBD1 might be the D (6 bases). The CDR3 spans 14 residues. Trimming pared 4 bases from V and 4 bases from J, leaving 11 bases between. Germline lookup yields CDR1 SGHAT and CDR2 FQNNGV. The CDR3 DNA is TGTGCCAGCAGCTCTACAGGGATCGGAAACACCATATATTTT. This gives the protein CASSSTGIGNTIYF.

This rearrangement joins TRBV4-3 to TRBJ1-6; D unresolved. This CDR3 has 16 amino acids. Germline values: CDR1 LGHNA, CDR2 YSLEER. Trimming shortened V by 0 bases and J by 3 bases, and 9 bases separated the two germline ends. CDR3 DNA sequence: TGCGCCAGCAGCCAAGATCGCCAGATCTATAATTCACCCCTCCACTTT. Protein product: CASSQDRQIYNSPLHF.

This clone was recorded a few times. The DNA for the CDR3 is TGTGCCAGCAATCCACCAGGGGAATCACCCCTCCACTTT. As protein: CASNPPGESPLHF. The genes are TRBV6-6 and TRBJ1-6; D is perhaps TRBD1 (6 bases). The CDR3 is 13 amino acids. V was trimmed by 7 bases and J by 10 bases, leaving 14 bases between them. Looked up from germline, CDR1 is MNHNY and CDR2 is SVGAGI (reference sequence).

This chain uses TRBV7-3 with TRBJ2-1; TRBD2 might be the D (5 bases). Germline values: CDR1 SGHTA, CDR2 FQGTGA. This CDR3 has 14 residues. V lost 1 base, J lost 8 bases, and 12 bases lay in between. CDR3 loop: CASSLIPSFDEQFF. The CDR3 nucleotides are TGTGCCAGCAGCTTAATTCCTAGCTTCGATGAGCAGTTCTTC. Together with reference TRBV7-3 and TRBJ2-1, the CDR3 gives the full variable domain: GAGVSQTPSNKVTEKGKYVELRCDPISGHTALYWYRQSLGQGPEFLIYFQGTGAADDSGLPNDRFFAVRPEGSVSTLKIQRTERGDSAVYLCASSLIPSFDEQFFGPGTRLTVL.

The rearrangement joins TRBV24-1 to TRBJ2-7, with TRBD1 as a possible D gene (6 bases). Germline lookup yields CDR1 KGHDR and CDR2 SFDVKD. This CDR3 is 16 amino acids long. The V gene lost 4 bases and the J gene lost 1 base, with 16 bases spanning the gap. The CDR3 spells CATSEYDRSGSYEQYF. DNA for the CDR3: TGTGCCACCAGTGAATACGACAGGAGCGGTTCCTACGAGCAGTACTTC.

The chain joins TRBV10-3 to TRBJ2-1; TRBD1 is a possible D gene (5 bases). The CDR3 runs 11 residues. V was shortened by 4 bases and J by 9 bases, with 7 bases between the two germline ends. Germline CDR1 and CDR2: ENHRY and SYGVKD. The CDR3 DNA reads as TGTGCCATCAGTGGGGGCGGTGAGCAGTTCTTC. This encodes CAISGGGEQFF.

This sequence joins TRBV4-1 and TRBJ1-1, with no clear D. With 4 bases removed from V and 0 bases from J, the gap between germline ends came to 9 bases. Per the germline V gene, CDR1 is MGHRA and CDR2 is YSYEKL. CDR3 length: 14 amino acids. CDR3 DNA: TGCGCCAGCAGCCGTACACGTATGAACACTGAAGCTTTCTTT. It encodes CASSRTRMNTEAFF.